The 9 T cell receptor beta chains below all came from one sample that was sequenced in a study of shared clonotypes between healthy human individuals. Clones were read by immunoSEQ multiplex PCR, and TCRdb kept only the in-frame ones, dropping some. The sample gives some 2.4 million clones, over 85% of which show up once; approximately 0.36% is in the top ten. Sample: naive CD4+ T cells from PBMCs. The subset denotes: CD45RA+ positively selected. The receptor set was obtained from a man aged 18 to 30 in good health. Some clones in this sample may be carry-over from other donors' samples.

In its sample, this clone was seen once. The chain carries TRBV9 and TRBJ2-7, with TRBD2 matching 9 bases. Losses at the gene ends were 0 bases for V and 3 bases for J; bases not matched to a gene: 10. The CDR3 spans 17 residues. Germline V gene sequence: CDR1 SGDLS, CDR2 YYNGEE. CDR3 residues: CASSVGVSGRSNYEQYF. The CDR3 DNA is TGTGCCAGCAGCGTAGGGGTTAGCGGGAGATCAAACTACGAGCAGTACTTC.

The chain employs TRBV7-3 and TRBJ2-1; TRBD2 matches 7 bases. The ends lost 3 bases at V and 2 bases at J; junction bases unmatched: 10. Germline V gene data show CDR1 as SGHTA and CDR2 as FQGTGA. This CDR3 is built from 17 residues. CDR3 amino acids: CASSFGGGGLAYNEQFF. CDR3 coding DNA: TGTGCCAGCAGCTTTGGTGGGGGAGGGCTCGCCTACAATGAGCAGTTCTTC.

The rearrangement joins TRBV7-9 to TRBJ1-6; possibly TRBD1 for D (6 bases). The CDR3 contains 16 residues. Germline V gene lookup returns CDR1 SEHNR and CDR2 FQNEAQ (reference sequence). V was pared by 5 bases and J by 5 bases, with 16 bases between. The CDR3 loop is CASSPTSGQNNSPLHF. CDR3 DNA sequence: TGTGCCAGCAGCCCTACCTCGGGACAAAATAATTCACCCCTCCACTTT.

Only one count was recorded for this clone. The chain links TRBV5-6 to TRBJ1-2, with TRBD1 as a possible D gene (5 bases). Germline values: CDR1 SGHDT, CDR2 YYEEEE. V lost 3 bases and J 5 bases, leaving 11 bases between the germline ends. The CDR3 consists of 13 residues. The CDR3 DNA follows: TGTGCCAGCAGCTCCAGGGACGGGTATGGCTACACCTTC. Amino acid sequence: CASSSRDGYGYTF.

The chain links TRBV11-2 to TRBJ2-3, with 7 positions matching TRBD1. CDR1 is SGHAT and CDR2 is FQNNGV in the germline V gene. J gave up 4 bases and V 5 bases, and 3 bases lay outside the gene matches. The CDR3 is 13 residues long. CDR3 sequence reads: CASSPRGPDTQYF. The CDR3 region has the DNA TGTGCCAGCAGCCCTAGGGGGCCAGATACGCAGTATTTT.

The rearrangement joins TRBV19 to TRBJ1-5; D is unresolved. V lost 7 bases and J lost 0, with 10 bases in between. Germline CDR1 and CDR2: LNHDA and SQIVND (reference sequence). CDR3 length: 14 residues. The chain's CDR3 is CASMRGDSNQPQHF. The CDR3 nucleotides are TGTGCCAGTATGCGGGGAGATAGCAATCAGCCCCAGCATTTT.

The CDR3 region has the DNA TGTGCCAGCAGCTTCCTTGGAGCGGGGCGTTCCTACGAGCAGTACTTC. It specifies CASSFLGAGRSYEQYF. The chain recombines TRBV5-6 with TRBJ2-7, with 7 bases matching TRBD2. Germline lookup yields CDR1 SGHDT and CDR2 YYEEEE. This CDR3 region has 16 residues. V was pared by 2 bases and J by 1 base, with 9 bases of the junction left unmatched.

The rearrangement links TRBV27 to TRBJ1-3; D is undetermined. This CDR3 has 12 residues. The germline CDR1 and CDR2 sequences are MNHEY and SMNVEV (reference sequence). Trimming removed 1 base from V and 5 bases from J, with 3 bases in between. The CDR3 region is CASSLYRNTIYF. Written as DNA, the CDR3 is TGTGCCAGCAGTTTATATCGAAACACCATATATTTT.

The chain joins TRBV7-3 to TRBJ2-3; D might be TRBD2 (5 bases). The germline gives CDR1 SGHTA, CDR2 FQGTGA. Trimming removed 1 base at V and 0 bases at J, with 11 bases between. This CDR3 region has 16 residues. In DNA form, the CDR3 reads TGTGCCAGCAGCTTAAATCCGGGGATGAGCACAGATACGCAGTATTTT. Translated, it gives CASSLNPGMSTDTQYF.